A selection of T cell receptor beta chains follows, all from one sample in a study of blood T cell repertoires in COVID-19. Assay: immunoSEQ multiplex PCR; the TCRdb copy retains only in-frame clones and omits some. The table records 65,000 to 70,000 clones, 75% to 90% of them present only once. Sequencing was performed on peripheral blood. The receptors here all came from a man aged 40-50 years with COVID-19, enrolled during active disease. The CDR3 runs from the conserved cysteine through the conserved F or W. Fields, in order: clone size, J gene, D gene, V gene, CDR3 DNA, CDR3 protein. D genes are given only for firm matches. A row's size may be missing; if present it is once, few, many or a size class.

- TRBJ1-1 TRBD1 TRBV3-1/TRBV3-2 TGTGCCAGCAGCCAAGAGTCCGGGACAGGGGTCACTGAAGCTTTCTTT CASSQESGTGVTEAFF
- TRBJ1-2 TRBD1 TRBV13 TGTGCCAGCAGACGCTTCGGACAGGGGGCGTTTGGCTACACCTTC CASRRFGQGAFGYTF
- TRBJ1-5 TRBD1 TRBV19 TGTGCCAGTAGTATACGGGGACAGGGGAATAGCAATCAGCCCCAGCATTTT CASSIRGQGNSNQPQHF
- TRBJ2-7 - TRBV10-3 TGTGCCATCAGTGAGTCCAGGACTAACTCCTACGAGCAGTACTTC CAISESRTNSYEQYF
- TRBJ2-2 TRBD1 TRBV7-6 TGTGCCAGCAGCCGCGCGCCGGGACAGGGTTCCGGGGAGCTGTTTTTT CASSRAPGQGSGELFF
once TRBJ2-3 TRBD2 TRBV30 TGTGCCTGGGCTAGCGGGGCCAGCACAGATACGCAGTATTTT CAWASGASTDTQYF
- TRBJ1-1 TRBD1 TRBV6-5 TGTGCCAGCAGGGTGGACAGGGGCACTGAAGCTTTCTTT CASRVDRGTEAFF
- TRBJ1-2 - TRBV3-1/TRBV3-2 TGTGCCAGCAGCCAAGAGAAGAGGGCCGTCTATGGCTACACCTTC CASSQEKRAVYGYTF
- TRBJ2-5 - TRBV11-2 TGTGCCAGCAGCCTGGGGTCTGGGGCTGGGGCCCAGTACTTC CASSLGSGAGAQYF
- TRBJ1-6 TRBD1 TRBV15 TGTGCCACCAGCAGAGATGGGACAGGGAGTGCCCCCCTCCACTTT CATSRDGTGSAPLHF
- TRBJ2-5 - TRBV5-1 TGCGCCAGCAGCTTCGGGGGAGAGACCCAGTACTTC CASSFGGETQYF
- TRBJ1-1 - TRBV6-5 TGTGCCAGCAGTTCTGTGGCGGAGGGCCGGACTTTCTTT CASSSVAEGRTFF
- TRBJ1-3 TRBD1 TRBV29-1 TGCGCGGGGACAGGGGGCACCTCTGGAAACACCATATATTTT CAGTGGTSGNTIYF
- TRBJ2-2 TRBD2 TRBV9 TGTGCCAGCAGCGGAGGCGGGGGAAGTATCACCGGGGAGCTGTTTTTT CASSGGGGSITGELFF
- TRBJ1-2 TRBD1 TRBV10-3 TGTGCCACCGACGGGGACAGGACCTATGGCTACACCTTC CATDGDRTYGYTF
- TRBJ2-7 - TRBV4-1 TGCGCCAGCAGCCAAGGAACCAGCTCCTACGAGCAGTACTTC CASSQGTSSYEQYF
- TRBJ1-5 - TRBV29-1 TGCAGCGCAACCACAGGGAATAGCAATCAGCCCCAGCATTTT CSATTGNSNQPQHF
- TRBJ2-7 TRBD1 TRBV5-1 TGCGCCAGCAGCTCCGGGACAGGGGGCTACGAGCAGTACTTC CASSSGTGGYEQYF
- TRBJ2-3 - TRBV6-5 TGTGCCAGCGGCTCTGCGGGGGCGAACACAGATACGCAGTATTTT CASGSAGANTDTQYF
- TRBJ1-5 - TRBV3-1/TRBV3-2 TGTGCCAGCAGCCAAGGGCAGGCGTTAAATCAGCCCCAGCATTTT CASSQGQALNQPQHF
- TRBJ2-5 TRBD2 TRBV5-1 TGCGCCAGCAGCTTGGCCCCGGGCGTAGCGGGGGGCTCCCAAGAGACCCAGTACTTC CASSLAPGVAGGSQETQYF
- TRBJ2-1 TRBD2 TRBV3-1/TRBV3-2 TGTGCCAGCAGCCAAGATCGGGCGGGGGGGCACAATGAGCAGTTCTTC CASSQDRAGGHNEQFF
- TRBJ1-4 - TRBV4-1 TGCGCCAGCAGCCCACGGGATGAAAAACTGTTTTTT CASSPRDEKLFF
- TRBJ1-2 - TRBV9 TGTGCCAGCAGCGTAACTCCGGAGACCTATGGCTACACCTTC CASSVTPETYGYTF
- TRBJ1-1 - TRBV7-2 TGTGCCAGCAGCATTACACCTGACACTGAAGCTTTCTTT CASSITPDTEAFF
- TRBJ1-1 - TRBV3-1/TRBV3-2 TGTGCCAGCAGACAACACGAGGTTGGCAGCGAAGCTTTCTTT CASRQHEVGSEAFF
- TRBJ2-5 - TRBV20-1 TGCAGTTCCTCTGCCAGGGAGACCCAGTACTTC CSSSARETQYF
few TRBJ1-6 - TRBV4-1 TGCGCCAGCAGTCCCTTGGGACTCTACCTCCACTTT CASSPLGLYLHF
- TRBJ1-6 TRBD1 TRBV10-3 TGTGCCATCAGTGGAGGGGACAGGGGGCTGGGTTCACCCCTCCACTTT CAISGGDRGLGSPLHF
few TRBJ2-4 TRBD1 TRBV19 TGTGCCAGTAGTATGCTTCCGGGACAGCTTAGCATTCAGTACTTC CASSMLPGQLSIQYF
once TRBJ2-2 - TRBV4-1 TGCGCCAGCAGCCAAGCCGGAGGGCAGCCTAGCCCGAACACCGGGGAGCTGTTTTTT CASSQAGGQPSPNTGELFF
- TRBJ2-2 TRBD1 TRBV7-9 TGTGCCAGCAGCTACCGGGACAGGGGGACTACCGGGGAGCTGTTTTTT CASSYRDRGTTGELFF
- TRBJ1-2 TRBD1 TRBV30 TGTGCCGGGGGGACAGTTGGAAGTTATGGCTACACCTTC CAGGTVGSYGYTF
- TRBJ2-7 TRBD1 TRBV3-1/TRBV3-2 TGTGCCAGCAGCCGAGCGGGACAGGGGGATTACGAGCAGTACTTC CASSRAGQGDYEQYF
- TRBJ1-5 - TRBV14 TGTGCCAGCAGCCAACAGGTCCGCAATCAGCCCCAGCATTTT CASSQQVRNQPQHF
- TRBJ2-7 TRBD1 TRBV19 TGTGCCAGTACCCATACAGGGACAGGGCCTTACGAGCAGTACTTC CASTHTGTGPYEQYF
- TRBJ2-1 TRBD2 TRBV19 TGTGCCAGTAGTTCCTCCAGGACTAGGTTAACCGATGAGCAGTTCTTC CASSSSRTRLTDEQFF
- TRBJ2-1 - TRBV5-1 TGCGCCAGCAGCTCTCGACAGGATCCGCATGAGCAGTTCTTC CASSSRQDPHEQFF
- TRBJ2-2 - TRBV5-1 TGCGCCAGCAGCCGGGGTACGAACACCGGGGAGCTGTTTTTT CASSRGTNTGELFF
- TRBJ2-7 TRBD2 TRBV4-1 TGCGCCAGCAGCCAAGCACCAGCGGGGGCCTCCTACGAGCAGTACTTC CASSQAPAGASYEQYF
- TRBJ1-5 - TRBV6-5 TGTGCCAGCAGACTATACGAGGGGGTCAATCAGCCCCAGCATTTT CASRLYEGVNQPQHF